The 4 T cell receptor beta chains listed next were all sequenced from one sample in a study of OX40 agonist ivuxolimab in advanced cancers. The table came from immunoSEQ multiplex PCR; TCRdb's copy has only in-frame clones and leaves some out. Altogether some 77,000 clones are present, more than 70% being singletons, with the ten largest covering approximately 2.2%. This specimen consisted of CD4+ or CD8+ T cells sorted from blood, obtained in a trial of the OX40 agonist ivuxolimab. The source is an adult with an advanced solid tumor such as melanoma, head and neck, liver or kidney cancer.

This clone was seen just once. J is TRBJ1-5 and V is TRBV15; weak D call: TRBD1 (5 bases). The CDR3 totals 16 residues. Trimming removed 0 bases at V and 2 bases at J, with 11 bases between. Germline loops: CDR1 LNHNV, CDR2 YYDKDF (reference sequence). CDR3 in DNA: TGTGCCACCAGCAGAGATTTAGGAGGGGGCAATCAGCCCCAGCATTTT. Amino acids: CATSRDLGGGNQPQHF.

This CDR3 reads CASSLEGYEQFF. The CDR3 region has the DNA TGCGCCAGCAGCTTGGAGGGGTATGAGCAGTTCTTC. The chain employs TRBV5-1 and TRBJ2-1; TRBD1 might be the D (5 bases). The germline CDR1 and CDR2 sequences are SGHRS and YFSETQ. The CDR3 extends over 12 amino acids. V was trimmed by 0 bases and J by 8 bases, leaving 6 bases between them.

This chain links TRBV6-5 with TRBJ2-3, with D tentatively TRBD1 (5 bases). The germline V and J ends were trimmed by 3 bases and 3 bases, with 7 bases remaining between them. Germline V gene data show CDR1 as MNHEY and CDR2 as SVGAGI. This CDR3 is 13 amino acids long. Here the CDR3 reads CASSYPGTDTQYF. DNA for the CDR3: TGTGCCAGCAGTTATCCAGGGACAGATACGCAGTATTTT.

This clone was observed a few times. The V call is TRBV25-1, the J call TRBJ1-2, with D maybe TRBD1 (6 bases). CDR1 and CDR2 (germline): MGHDK, SYGVNS. Trimming stripped 1 base from V and 2 bases from J, with 11 bases between. This CDR3 spans 15 amino acids. CDR3 loop: CASSEWTAVNYGYTF. In nucleotides, the CDR3 is TGTGCCAGCAGTGAATGGACAGCAGTAAACTATGGCTACACCTTC.